A selection of T cell receptor beta chains follows, all from one sample in a study of beta chain features in type 1 diabetes. The data were produced by immunoSEQ multiplex PCR, yet TCRdb's version contains in-frame clones alone and is incomplete. The repertoire has 130,000 to 150,000 clones, about 7% of them found once; the top ten carry more than 1.1%. The sample consisted of central memory CD4+ T cells from blood. The receptors here all came from a woman between 25 and 40 years old in good health. Each CDR3 is given with its conserved first and last residue. Each record gives: D gene, J gene, V gene, clone size, CDR3 protein, CDR3 DNA. D genes are given only for firm matches. Where a row states a size, it is once, few, many or the class of an expanded clone; other rows omit it.

d_gene: TRBD1; j_gene: TRBJ1-1; v_gene: TRBV19; abundance: few; CDR3aa: CASKKTGPNTEAFF; CDR3nt: TGTGCCAGTAAAAAGACAGGGCCGAACACTGAAGCTTTCTTT
d_gene: TRBD1; j_gene: TRBJ1-2; v_gene: TRBV19; abundance: few; CDR3aa: CASSTGTGGNYGYTF; CDR3nt: TGTGCCAGTAGTACCGGGACAGGGGGCAACTATGGCTACACCTTC
d_gene: TRBD2; j_gene: TRBJ2-7; v_gene: TRBV15; abundance: few; CDR3aa: CATSRDYSLAGSALYEQYF; CDR3nt: TGTGCCACCAGCAGAGATTATAGCCTAGCGGGGTCCGCCCTTTACGAGCAGTACTTC
d_gene: TRBD1; j_gene: TRBJ1-5; v_gene: TRBV4-1; abundance: NA; CDR3aa: CASSQEGTGSNQPQHF; CDR3nt: TGCGCCAGCAGCCAAGAAGGGACAGGTAGCAATCAGCCCCAGCATTTT
d_gene: TRBD1; j_gene: TRBJ1-1; v_gene: TRBV29-1; abundance: few; CDR3aa: CSGHRGDGGTEAFF; CDR3nt: TGCAGCGGGCACAGGGGGGACGGAGGCACTGAAGCTTTCTTT
d_gene: NA; j_gene: TRBJ1-1; v_gene: TRBV15; abundance: NA; CDR3aa: CATAFDLGGDTEAFF; CDR3nt: TGTGCCACCGCATTCGATCTGGGAGGGGACACTGAAGCTTTCTTT
d_gene: TRBD1; j_gene: TRBJ2-5; v_gene: TRBV29-1; abundance: NA; CDR3aa: CSVEDARDRGETQYF; CDR3nt: TGCAGCGTTGAAGATGCCAGGGACAGGGGAGAGACCCAGTACTTC
d_gene: TRBD1; j_gene: TRBJ2-7; v_gene: TRBV7-2; abundance: NA; CDR3aa: CASSIFGTGGAEQYF; CDR3nt: TGTGCCAGCAGCATCTTCGGGACAGGGGGCGCCGAGCAGTACTTC
d_gene: NA; j_gene: TRBJ1-2; v_gene: TRBV28; abundance: few; CDR3aa: CASSPSYYGYTF; CDR3nt: TGTGCCAGCAGTCCTTCCTACTATGGCTACACCTTC
d_gene: TRBD1; j_gene: TRBJ2-5; v_gene: TRBV5-4; abundance: many; CDR3aa: CASRLQGAGETQYF; CDR3nt: TGTGCCAGCAGACTACAGGGGGCGGGGGAGACCCAGTACTTC
d_gene: TRBD2; j_gene: TRBJ2-4; v_gene: TRBV5-6; abundance: many; CDR3aa: CASSSLAGVANIQYF; CDR3nt: TGTGCCAGCAGCTCCCTAGCGGGAGTTGCGAACATTCAGTACTTC
d_gene: NA; j_gene: TRBJ2-7; v_gene: TRBV30; abundance: few; CDR3aa: CAWSQGGRFEQYF; CDR3nt: TGTGCCTGGAGCCAGGGGGGAAGGTTCGAGCAGTACTTC
d_gene: NA; j_gene: TRBJ2-1; v_gene: TRBV5-5; abundance: NA; CDR3aa: CASSLTDNEQFF; CDR3nt: TGTGCCAGCAGCTTAACAGACAATGAGCAGTTCTTC
d_gene: TRBD1; j_gene: TRBJ1-3; v_gene: TRBV30; abundance: NA; CDR3aa: CACIRDSSHTIYF; CDR3nt: TGTGCCTGTATTCGGGACAGCTCACACACCATATATTTT
d_gene: TRBD2; j_gene: TRBJ2-1; v_gene: TRBV30; abundance: NA; CDR3aa: CAWIRGLAGVTEQFF; CDR3nt: TGTGCCTGGATAAGGGGACTAGCGGGAGTCACTGAGCAGTTCTTC
d_gene: NA; j_gene: TRBJ2-1; v_gene: TRBV2; abundance: NA; CDR3aa: CASSAQTGGWNEQFF; CDR3nt: TGTGCCAGCAGCGCCCAGACAGGCGGGTGGAATGAGCAGTTCTTC
d_gene: NA; j_gene: TRBJ2-7; v_gene: TRBV28; abundance: NA; CDR3aa: CASSLTGYEQYF; CDR3nt: TGTGCCAGCAGTTTAACGGGCTACGAGCAGTACTTC
d_gene: TRBD1; j_gene: TRBJ1-1; v_gene: TRBV7-8; abundance: few; CDR3aa: CASSSGQGFVPEAFF; CDR3nt: TGTGCCAGCAGCTCGGGACAGGGCTTTGTGCCTGAAGCTTTCTTT
d_gene: TRBD2; j_gene: TRBJ2-7; v_gene: TRBV7-2; abundance: NA; CDR3aa: CASSLSGTSGRAIPYEQYF; CDR3nt: TGTGCCAGCAGCTTATCCGGGACTAGCGGGAGGGCCATCCCCTACGAGCAGTACTTC
d_gene: NA; j_gene: TRBJ2-2; v_gene: TRBV2; abundance: few; CDR3aa: CASIRDWGTGELFF; CDR3nt: TGTGCCAGCATACGGGATTGGGGCACCGGGGAGCTGTTTTTT
d_gene: NA; j_gene: TRBJ1-1; v_gene: TRBV29-1; abundance: many; CDR3aa: CSVLQGSVTEAFF; CDR3nt: TGCAGCGTCTTACAGGGTTCGGTGACCGAAGCTTTCTTT
d_gene: TRBD1; j_gene: TRBJ1-4; v_gene: TRBV28; abundance: NA; CDR3aa: CASSPSGQQLNEKLFF; CDR3nt: TGTGCCAGCAGTCCCTCGGGACAGCAGCTTAATGAAAAACTGTTTTTT
d_gene: TRBD2; j_gene: TRBJ2-1; v_gene: TRBV9; abundance: NA; CDR3aa: CASSVGGTSVNEQFF; CDR3nt: TGTGCCAGCAGCGTAGGGGGGACTAGCGTGAATGAGCAGTTCTTC
d_gene: TRBD2; j_gene: TRBJ2-1; v_gene: TRBV5-6; abundance: many; CDR3aa: CASSFERENNEQFF; CDR3nt: TGTGCCAGCAGCTTCGAGCGGGAAAACAATGAGCAGTTCTTC
d_gene: TRBD1; j_gene: TRBJ1-2; v_gene: TRBV4-3; abundance: few; CDR3aa: CASSHRQGRSYGYTF; CDR3nt: TGCGCCAGCAGCCACAGACAGGGGAGGAGCTATGGCTACACCTTC
d_gene: NA; j_gene: TRBJ2-7; v_gene: TRBV6-5; abundance: few; CDR3aa: CASSYSKNYEQYF; CDR3nt: TGTGCCAGCAGTTACTCGAAGAACTACGAGCAGTACTTC
d_gene: TRBD1; j_gene: TRBJ2-3; v_gene: TRBV29-1; abundance: few; CDR3aa: CSVDLGQGGYTQYF; CDR3nt: TGCAGCGTTGATCTGGGACAGGGGGGTTATACGCAGTATTTT
d_gene: TRBD1; j_gene: TRBJ2-1; v_gene: TRBV28; abundance: NA; CDR3aa: CASSSGQVKWNEQFF; CDR3nt: TGTGCCAGCAGCTCTGGACAGGTTAAGTGGAATGAGCAGTTCTTC
d_gene: TRBD1; j_gene: TRBJ2-7; v_gene: TRBV6-5; abundance: few; CDR3aa: CASRRDREFGEQYF; CDR3nt: TGTGCCTCACGACGGGACAGGGAATTCGGCGAGCAGTACTTC
d_gene: TRBD1; j_gene: TRBJ2-7; v_gene: TRBV11-1; abundance: few; CDR3aa: CASSLGPGQGSEQYF; CDR3nt: TGTGCCAGCAGCTTAGGGCCGGGACAGGGGAGCGAGCAGTACTTC
d_gene: TRBD2; j_gene: TRBJ2-1; v_gene: TRBV7-2; abundance: NA; CDR3aa: CASSLGAGEYNEQFF; CDR3nt: TGTGCCAGCAGCTTAGGAGCGGGAGAATACAATGAGCAGTTCTTC
d_gene: TRBD1; j_gene: TRBJ1-5; v_gene: TRBV6-5; abundance: NA; CDR3aa: CASSYSIRAGGEPQHF; CDR3nt: TGTGCCAGCAGTTACTCGATCCGGGCAGGGGGCGAGCCCCAGCATTTT
d_gene: TRBD1; j_gene: TRBJ1-5; v_gene: TRBV28; abundance: NA; CDR3aa: CASQGARNQPQHF; CDR3nt: TGTGCCTCCCAGGGGGCGCGTAATCAGCCCCAGCATTTT
d_gene: NA; j_gene: TRBJ2-2; v_gene: TRBV19; abundance: few; CDR3aa: CASSSQQGITGELFF; CDR3nt: TGTGCCAGTAGTAGTCAACAGGGAATCACCGGGGAGCTGTTTTTT
d_gene: NA; j_gene: TRBJ2-3; v_gene: TRBV6-5; abundance: NA; CDR3aa: CASNRANTDTQYF; CDR3nt: TGTGCCAGCAATCGCGCCAACACAGATACGCAGTATTTT
d_gene: NA; j_gene: TRBJ2-1; v_gene: TRBV30; abundance: NA; CDR3aa: CACKLTWSNEQFF; CDR3nt: TGTGCCTGCAAACTGACGTGGAGCAATGAGCAGTTCTTC
d_gene: NA; j_gene: TRBJ2-7; v_gene: TRBV5-4; abundance: many; CDR3aa: CASSLDRLAASF; CDR3nt: TGTGCCAGCAGCCTGGATCGGCTAGCCGCCTCGTTC
d_gene: TRBD1; j_gene: TRBJ2-2; v_gene: TRBV29-1; abundance: many; CDR3aa: CSAGQGHGELFF; CDR3nt: TGCAGCGCGGGACAGGGGCACGGGGAGCTGTTTTTT
d_gene: TRBD2; j_gene: TRBJ2-2; v_gene: TRBV2; abundance: few; CDR3aa: CASSESGTSSTGELFF; CDR3nt: TGTGCCAGCAGTGAATCCGGGACTAGTTCCACCGGGGAGCTGTTTTTT